Below are 13 T cell receptor beta chains sequenced from a single sample in a study of T cell changes during pregnancy in multiple sclerosis. Sequencing was performed with immunoSEQ multiplex PCR; in TCRdb, only in-frame clones are kept and a portion is missing. The sample contains about 71,000 clones, 75% to 95% of which appear only once. Sequencing was performed on CD8+ T cells from peripheral blood mononuclear cells, taken before pregnancy. The receptors stem from a female donor with multiple sclerosis, enrolled in a pregnancy study.

The chain uses TRBV7-3 and TRBJ2-1; 10 bases match TRBD2. With V trimmed by 3 bases and J by 4 bases, 6 bases remained unmatched. Per the germline V gene, CDR1 is SGHTA and CDR2 is FQGTGA. The CDR3 has 16 residues. The CDR3 sequence: CASSFLSGGDYNEQFF. The DNA for the CDR3 is TGTGCCAGCAGCTTTTTAAGCGGGGGGGATTACAATGAGCAGTTCTTC.

The CDR3 sequence is CASSESTGQGEKLFF. The CDR3, as DNA: TGTGCCAGCAGTGAAAGTACCGGACAGGGCGAAAAACTGTTTTTT. The J gene is TRBJ1-4, the V gene TRBV2, with TRBD1 identical over 8 bases. V trimming: 2 bases; J trimming: 8 bases; junction bases outside the gene matches: 7. The germline CDR1 and CDR2 sequences are SNHLY and FYNNEI. This CDR3 has 15 residues.

The gene calls are TRBV13 and TRBJ1-3; D uncertain. The CDR3 loop spans 14 amino acids. Germline CDR1 reads PRHDT; CDR2 reads FYEKMQ (reference sequence). V was pared by 1 base and J by 2 bases, with 6 bases between. The CDR3 nucleotides read TGTGCCAGCAGCTTAGTCACGGCTGGAAACACCATATATTTT. It specifies CASSLVTAGNTIYF.

The rearrangement joins TRBV2 to TRBJ2-2, with D possibly TRBD2 on 5 matching bases. Germline V CDR1 and CDR2: SNHLY, FYNNEI. V gave up 9 bases and J gave up 3 bases, with 14 bases separating them. This CDR3 contains 14 residues. CDR3 DNA: TGTGCCAGACAGTCGAGGGAACACACCGGGGAGCTGTTTTTT. Translation: CARQSREHTGELFF.

This rearrangement joins TRBV9 to TRBJ2-7; the D is unclear. Germline V gene sequence: CDR1 SGDLS, CDR2 YYNGEE. This CDR3 has 13 residues. V was cut by 0 bases and J by 6 bases, with 10 bases left in between. The CDR3 spells CASSVAVLAEQYF. The CDR3 DNA reads as TGTGCCAGCAGCGTAGCAGTGTTGGCCGAGCAGTACTTC.

The rearrangement uses TRBV6-5 and TRBJ2-2; 9 bases align to TRBD2. V trimming: 2 bases; J trimming: 3 bases; junction bases outside the gene matches: 4. This CDR3 spans 16 amino acids. Germline-derived CDR1 and CDR2 are MNHEY and SVGAGI. The CDR3 DNA reads TGTGCCAGCAGTTACATCAGCGGGGGGTACACCGGGGAGCTGTTTTTT. Translation gives CASSYISGGYTGELFF.

This chain links TRBV30 with TRBJ1-6; TRBD1 is a possible D gene (5 bases). This CDR3 is 13 amino acids long. The germline gives CDR1 GTSNPN, CDR2 SVGIG (reference sequence). The V end lost 1 base, the J end lost 9 bases, and 10 bases lay between the germline ends. The CDR3 reads CAWSGDGSSPLHF. In DNA, the CDR3 is TGTGCCTGGAGTGGGGACGGGAGTTCACCCCTCCACTTT.

The V call is TRBV20-1, the J call TRBJ2-7; maybe TRBD1 (5 bases). The germline V and J ends were trimmed by 3 bases and 9 bases, with 12 bases remaining between them. CDR3 length: 11 amino acids. CDR1 is DFQATT and CDR2 is SNEGSKA in the germline V gene (reference sequence). For the CDR3, the DNA is TGCAGTGCTAGTACAGGTTATAGGCAGTACTTC. This encodes CSASTGYRQYF.

The CDR3, as DNA: TGTGCCAGCAGTTTATCGGGAGCGCAGGAGACCCAGTACTTC. Its translation is CASSLSGAQETQYF. The rearrangement joins TRBV27 to TRBJ2-5; possible D gene TRBD2, 5 bases. Germline V CDR1 and CDR2: MNHEY, SMNVEV (reference sequence). There are 14 residues in the CDR3. V was clipped by 0 bases and J by 5 bases, with 10 bases between them.

This chain connects TRBV5-1 to TRBJ1-2; D unclear. Germline V gene sequence: CDR1 SGHRS, CDR2 YFSETQ. V dropped 0 bases and J dropped 2 bases, with 8 bases sitting between them. The CDR3 runs 14 residues. The CDR3 protein is CASSLDGTNYGYTF. The CDR3 DNA follows: TGCGCCAGCAGCTTGGATGGCACAAACTATGGCTACACCTTC.

The V call is TRBV18, the J call TRBJ1-4; D ambiguous. The CDR3 totals 16 residues. The germline V gene has CDR1 KGHSH and CDR2 LQKENI. Between the trimmed V and J ends, which lost 0 bases and 0 bases, there was a span of 8 bases. This CDR3 reads CASSPPVAATNEKLFF. CDR3 bases: TGTGCCAGCTCACCACCGGTTGCAGCAACTAATGAAAAACTGTTTTTT. Full variable domain (rest looked up from reference TRBV18 and TRBJ1-4): NAGVMQNPRHLVRRRGQEARLRCSPMKGHSHVYWYRQLPEEGLKFMVYLQKENIIDESGMPKERFSAEFPKEGPSILRIQQVVRGDSAAYFCASSPPVAATNEKLFFGSGTQLSVL.

The chain recombines TRBV5-1 with TRBJ2-7; no clear D. This CDR3 is built from 15 residues. Trimming cost V 0 bases and J 0 bases, with 10 bases left between them. The germline CDR1 and CDR2 sequences are SGHRS and YFSETQ. CDR3 DNA: TGCGCCAGCAGCTTGGATGACTCCCACTCCTACGAGCAGTACTTC. Protein: CASSLDDSHSYEQYF.

The chain has TRBV10-1 and TRBJ2-3, with TRBD2 matching over 9 bases. V dropped 0 bases and J dropped 4; count of bases not matched to a gene: 2. There are 15 residues in the CDR3. CDR1 is WNHNN, CDR2 SYGVQD, per germline (reference sequence). DNA for the CDR3: TGCGCCAGCAGTGAGTCGATAGCGGGGGCAGATACGCAGTATTTT. It encodes CASSESIAGADTQYF.